This T cell receptor beta chain was captured in a study of blood T cell repertoires in COVID-19. Study details: From the United States, Italy and Spain came samples of acute and convalescent COVID-19. Nucleic acid was either cDNA or gDNA, and it came from T cells, B-cell-depleted T cells, or PBMCs.

The CDR3 has 15 residues. CDR1 is LNHDA, CDR2 SQIVND, per germline (reference sequence). Trimming took 5 bases from V and 3 from J; bases not matched to a gene: 7. In the authors' workflow: Amplification of reference gene primers was used by the study to estimate nucleated cell counts. Only in-frame clones appear in the TCRdb table, and some are missing; sequencing was by immunoSEQ multiplex PCR. D and trimming were read from the DNA, whereas the V and J calls and clone size are those reported in that table. The top ten clones hold less than 25% of a sample with about 180,000 clones, roughly nine tenths of them seen once. This clone was observed a handful of times.

Sequences were obtained from peripheral blood. The TCR was taken from a man between 65 and 80 years old with active or convalescent COVID-19. The rearrangement uses TRBV19 and TRBJ2-1, with TRBD1 identical over 7 bases. The CDR3 coding sequence is TGTGCCAGTAGTCGCGACAGGGTCGGCTACAATGAGCAGTTCTTC. Amino acids: CASSRDRVGYNEQFF. The variable domain in full, with the rest retrieved from reference TRBV19 and TRBJ2-1, is DGGITQSPKYLFRKEGQNVTLSCEQNLNHDAMYWYRQDPGQGLRLIYYSQIVNDFQKGDIAEGYSVSREKKESFPLTVTSAQKNPTAFYLCASSRDRVGYNEQFFGPGTRLTVL.